This T cell receptor beta chain was sequenced for a study of cytomegalovirus exposure and HLA in healthy donors. The germline V gene has CDR1 ENHRY and CDR2 SYGVKD. This CDR3 comprises 15 residues. Trimming removed 7 bases from V and 3 bases from J, with 18 bases in between. Whole-study results and caveats: Presence/absence comparisons presumed near-even sequencing depth among donors. Most TCR beta V segments were productive about 90% or about 30% of the time in an earlier analysis. A later analysis linked a missense DCLRE1C variant to TCR beta V- and J-gene trimming.

Primers included in the PCR were 60 Vbeta and 13 Jbeta primers. Method: immunoSEQ multiplex PCR; TCRdb's copy keeps in-frame clones and lacks some. The table includes some 210,000 clones, approximately 82% detected once. In the case of this clone: What it recognizes is unknown.

This receptor was identified in a woman aged 50 to 60 in good health and CMV-seropositive. Sequences were obtained from PBMCs. The chain has TRBV10-3 and TRBJ1-2; no reliable D call. The CDR3 region is CAINGQEEGDYGYTF. For the CDR3, the DNA is TGTGCCATCAATGGGCAGGAGGAGGGCGACTATGGCTACACCTTC.